These T cell receptor beta chains were read from a single sample in a study of persistence of HIV-infected CD4 T cells. Only in-frame clones appear in the TCRdb table, and some are missing; sequencing was by immunoSEQ multiplex PCR. The sample shows 30,000 to 45,000 clones, around four fifths of them seen only once. What these receptors recognize is not known. The sample here was cultured CD4+ T cells from PBMCs, taken from a patient who received antiretroviral therapy. These receptors were taken from an adult with HIV. The donor label of this sample is uncertain. CDR3s include the opening cysteine and the closing phenylalanine or tryptophan. A D gene is named only where the DNA matches it firmly. Clone sizes are given selectively: once, few, many, or a class where the clone is expanded.

j_call | clone_size | d_call | v_call | cdr3_aa | cdr3_nt
TRBJ2-2 | NA | TRBD2 | TRBV6-1 | CASSGTRGTGELFF | TGTGCCAGCAGTGGGACTAGAGGCACCGGGGAGCTGTTTTTT
TRBJ2-1 | NA | TRBD2 | TRBV10-1 | CASGLSGGAHEQFF | TGCGCCAGTGGACTTAGCGGGGGGGCCCATGAGCAGTTCTTC
TRBJ1-1 | NA | NA | TRBV7-9 | CASSQDAGVRAFF | TGTGCCAGCAGCCAGGACGCGGGGGTGCGCGCTTTCTTT
TRBJ2-1 | few | NA | TRBV7-9 | CASSLSVGQPYNGQFF | TGTGCCAGCAGCTTATCTGTGGGACAACCTTACAATGGGCAGTTCTTC
TRBJ1-1 | few | NA | TRBV9 | CASSADLGTEAFF | TGTGCCAGCAGCGCGGACTTGGGCACTGAAGCTTTCTTT
TRBJ1-5 | NA | NA | TRBV19 | CASTPGRGGRQPQHF | TGTGCCAGTACCCCCGGGAGGGGCGGGAGGCAGCCCCAGCATTTT
TRBJ1-3 | NA | NA | TRBV18 | CASSPPSAGVHTGNTIYF | TGTGCCAGCTCACCACCGTCTGCAGGGGTCCATACAGGAAACACCATATATTTT
TRBJ2-3 | NA | NA | TRBV7-2 | CASSFSPTDTQYF | TGTGCCAGCAGCTTCAGTCCCACAGATACGCAGTATTTT
TRBJ1-2 | NA | NA | TRBV7-2 | CASSLGGGRVERGYTF | TGTGCCAGCAGCTTAGGCGGGGGCAGAGTGGAGCGTGGCTACACCTTC
TRBJ1-5 | NA | NA | TRBV6-2/TRBV6-3 | CASSYSDGLGVVYQPQHF | TGTGCCAGCAGTTACTCGGATGGATTGGGGGTGGTCTATCAGCCCCAGCATTTT
TRBJ1-1 | NA | NA | TRBV7-3 | CASSSNLGTEAFF | TGTGCCAGCAGCTCAAACCTAGGCACTGAAGCTTTCTTT
TRBJ1-2 | NA | NA | TRBV7-2 | CASSLGRVWGYTF | TGTGCCAGCAGCTTAGGACGGGTGTGGGGCTACACCTTC
TRBJ2-1 | few | NA | TRBV7-9 | CASRPKGKTGSSYNEQFF | TGTGCCAGCAGGCCTAAAGGGAAAACAGGGAGCTCCTACAATGAGCAGTTCTTC
TRBJ1-5 | NA | NA | TRBV30 | CAWTQRGRLNQPQHF | TGTGCCTGGACCCAAAGGGGCAGGCTGAATCAGCCCCAGCATTTT
TRBJ2-1 | NA | NA | TRBV5-1 | CASSMDREGNEQFF | TGCGCCAGCAGCATGGACAGGGAGGGGAATGAGCAGTTCTTC
TRBJ2-5 | NA | NA | TRBV18 | CASSPRGETQYF | TGTGCCAGCTCACCTCGGGGGGAGACCCAGTACTTC
TRBJ2-1 | NA | TRBD1 | TRBV13 | CASSPPGTGGYNEQFF | TGTGCCAGCAGCCCCCCCGGGACAGGGGGCTACAATGAGCAGTTCTTC
TRBJ1-2 | NA | TRBD1 | TRBV19 | CASSIDQGDGYTF | TGTGCCAGTAGTATAGACCAGGGGGATGGCTACACCTTC
TRBJ2-7 | NA | NA | TRBV2 | CASRVDTYEQYF | TGTGCCAGCAGAGTCGATACCTACGAGCAGTACTTC
TRBJ2-1 | NA | TRBD1 | TRBV27 | CASSLGTENHRFYNEQFF | TGTGCCAGCAGTTTGGGGACAGAAAACCATCGATTCTACAATGAGCAGTTCTTC
TRBJ2-4 | NA | NA | TRBV29-1 | CSVEAPGAKNIQYF | TGCAGCGTTGAAGCGCCGGGAGCCAAAAACATTCAGTACTTC
TRBJ2-7 | NA | NA | TRBV5-1 | CASSPQHDEQYF | TGCGCCAGCAGCCCCCAACACGACGAGCAGTACTTC
TRBJ2-3 | NA | TRBD2 | TRBV5-3 | CARSQTSGDSSSTDTQYF | TGTGCCAGAAGCCAGACTAGCGGAGATTCGTCTAGCACAGATACGCAGTATTTT
TRBJ2-3 | NA | NA | TRBV19 | CASSVYVLATQYF | TGTGCCAGTAGTGTGTACGTTTTAGCCACGCAGTATTTT
TRBJ2-1 | once | NA | TRBV6-5 | CASSYSSAGSYNEQFF | TGTGCCAGCAGTTACTCGTCGGCAGGCTCCTACAATGAGCAGTTCTTC
TRBJ2-1 | NA | NA | TRBV4-2 | CASSQVTGRSNEQFF | TGTGCCAGCAGCCAAGTGACGGGGCGATCCAATGAGCAGTTCTTC
TRBJ2-5 | NA | NA | TRBV30 | CAWRKLLYQETQYF | TGTGCCTGGAGGAAACTTTTGTACCAAGAGACCCAGTACTTC
TRBJ1-1 | NA | NA | TRBV18 | CASSPLTSEAFF | TGTGCCAGCTCACCGTTGACGTCTGAAGCTTTCTTT
TRBJ1-1 | NA | NA | TRBV2 | CASSDRTPPNTEAFF | TGTGCCAGCAGTGACCGGACACCCCCGAACACTGAAGCTTTCTTT
TRBJ2-3 | NA | NA | TRBV30 | CAWSVQNTQYF | TGTGCCTGGAGTGTACAGAATACGCAGTATTTT
TRBJ2-5 | few | TRBD1 | TRBV6-5 | CASSQGTGAVTQYF | TGTGCCAGCAGTCAGGGGACAGGGGCAGTGACCCAGTACTTC
TRBJ2-1 | NA | NA | TRBV13 | CASSPGRESNEQFF | TGTGCCAGCAGCCCGGGACGTGAAAGCAATGAGCAGTTCTTC
TRBJ2-1 | NA | TRBD2 | TRBV14 | CASSPMGRTSGYNEQFF | TGTGCCAGCAGCCCAATGGGGCGGACTAGCGGGTACAATGAGCAGTTCTTC
TRBJ2-2 | NA | NA | TRBV24-1 | CATSDHNGQPGELFF | TGTGCCACCAGTGATCATAACGGACAGCCCGGGGAGCTGTTTTTT
TRBJ1-6 | once | NA | TRBV30 | CAWSVAVVLSSPLHF | TGTGCCTGGAGTGTAGCAGTAGTGTTGAGTTCACCCCTCCACTTT
TRBJ1-2 | NA | NA | TRBV30 | CAWTPRTGYGYTF | TGTGCCTGGACCCCCAGGACGGGCTATGGCTACACCTTC
TRBJ1-2 | NA | TRBD1 | TRBV28 | CASSRASTGGRGYTF | TGTGCCAGCAGTCGCGCTTCAACAGGGGGCCGTGGCTACACCTTC
TRBJ1-5 | NA | NA | TRBV6-4 | CASSEGGGNQPQHF | TGTGCCAGCAGTGAGGGTGGCGGCAATCAGCCCCAGCATTTT
TRBJ2-7 | NA | NA | TRBV2 | CASRQSSYEQYF | TGTGCCAGCAGACAGAGCTCCTACGAGCAGTACTTC
TRBJ2-3 | NA | NA | TRBV10-2 | CASSESKSDTQYF | TGCGCCAGCAGTGAGTCGAAGTCAGATACGCAGTATTTT
TRBJ1-5 | NA | NA | TRBV19 | CASSTGTISGNQPQHF | TGTGCCAGTAGTACCGGGACGATTTCGGGGAATCAGCCCCAGCATTTT
TRBJ2-3 | NA | NA | TRBV19 | CASSSDSPRAYF | TGTGCCAGTAGTTCGGACAGTCCACGGGCGTATTTT